Listed below are T cell receptor beta chains from one sample, sequenced in a study of T cells expressing NK-cell markers. Reanalyzing the 5' RACE reads, TCRdb keeps one entry per CDR3 protein, without DNA. The sample holds over 200,000 distinct CDR3 sequences. The sequenced sample was blood T cells: a sorted CD56 or NKG2C T cell subset, CD4+ or CD8+ T cells, or bulk PBMC T cells (not recorded which). Source of these receptors: a man aged 18 to 35 in good health. Both conserved end residues are part of each CDR3. Fields, in order: CDR3 protein, CDR3 length, V gene, J gene.

CASSLDGGLAGGYNEQFF,18,TRBV11-2,TRBJ2-1
CASSLIPTSAYEQFF,15,TRBV7-2,TRBJ2-1
CASSGTPSGRDTEAFF,16,TRBV2,TRBJ1-1
CSVGGTPEQFF,11,TRBV29-1,TRBJ2-1
CASSLQPGGGQPQHF,15,TRBV5-1,TRBJ1-5
CASSLKGILSEQFF,14,TRBV12-3/TRBV12-4,TRBJ2-7
CASSPGGALDGEQFF,15,TRBV5-1,TRBJ2-1
CASSLASDGNEQFF,14,TRBV7-2,TRBJ2-1
CASSALDGSFTDTQYF,16,TRBV9,TRBJ2-3
CASSKLAAVTGELFF,15,TRBV7-8,TRBJ2-2
CSARNPLRFNYGYTF,15,TRBV20-1,TRBJ1-2
CATSRERGTSAAQYF,15,TRBV15,TRBJ2-5
CAWSPRWTGELFF,13,TRBV30,TRBJ2-2
CSARDGKGTYNEQFF,15,TRBV20-1,TRBJ2-1
CSVGRRRTDTQYF,13,TRBV29-1,TRBJ2-3
CSARLAGGSEQFF,13,TRBV20-1,TRBJ2-1
CASSLAGLGHQYNEQFF,17,TRBV5-1,TRBJ2-1
CASSYNPKSYNEQFF,15,TRBV6-2/TRBV6-3,TRBJ2-1
CASSGEGGRSYNEQFF,16,TRBV5-1,TRBJ2-1
CASSGQRAGELFF,13,TRBV6-2/TRBV6-3,TRBJ2-2
CASSFLGTASSQETQYF,17,TRBV5-1,TRBJ2-5
CSAQKGLAGGGQFF,14,TRBV20-1,TRBJ2-1
CSARSGHFSEKLFF,14,TRBV20-1,TRBJ1-4
CASSYTLYGGSDTEAFF,17,TRBV6-5,TRBJ1-1
CASRTTDLYEQYF,13,TRBV21-1,TRBJ2-7
CASSSGGLSGSSYNEQFF,18,TRBV11-1,TRBJ2-1
CSATYPGLGEKLFF,14,TRBV20-1,TRBJ1-4